This entry lists 27 T cell receptor beta chains sequenced from one sample in a study of T cells in localized non-small cell lung cancer. Sequencing used immunoSEQ multiplex PCR; TCRdb keeps in-frame clones, though not all of them. The data contain 50,000 to 70,000 clones, roughly four fifths of them singletons. The sequencing used PBMCs, collected before any cancer treatment. Source of these receptors: a man aged 40 to 70 with stage II lung adenocarcinoma.

This clone showed up just once. The chain joins TRBV9 to TRBJ2-3; TRBD2 matches 9 bases. CDR3 length: 15 amino acids. The germline V gene encodes CDR1 SGDLS and CDR2 YYNGEE. After removal of 4 bases from V and 1 base from J, the junction contained 4 bases not matched to a gene. The CDR3 protein is CASSTLAGRTDTQYF. CDR3 sequence (DNA): TGTGCCAGCAGCACTCTAGCGGGGCGCACAGATACGCAGTATTTT.

This clone occurred once. The J gene is TRBJ2-1, the V gene TRBV30; perhaps TRBD2 as D (6 bases). Trimming left V 4 bases short and J 5 bases short, with 21 bases between. The CDR3 has 16 residues. Germline V gene sequence: CDR1 GTSNPN, CDR2 SVGIG (reference sequence). CDR3 DNA sequence: TGTGCCTGGAACAAAAGGGTGGCGGGAAGGGACAATGAGCAGTTCTTC. The encoded protein is CAWNKRVAGRDNEQFF. The full variable domain, completed using reference TRBV30 and TRBJ2-1, is SQTIHQWPATLVQPVGSPLSLECTVEGTSNPNLYWYRQAAGRGLQLLFYSVGIGQISSEVPQNLSASRPQDRQFILSSKKLLLSDSGFYLCAWNKRVAGRDNEQFFGPGTRLTVL.

The V gene is TRBV4-3, the J gene TRBJ1-5; D remains unclear. From germline, CDR1 is LGHNA and CDR2 YSLEER. Deletions cut 0 bases from V and 0 bases from J, with 18 bases between. The CDR3 totals 19 residues. CDR3 loop: CASSQDLQRAAYSNQPQHF. Here the CDR3 DNA reads TGCGCCAGCAGCCAAGATCTTCAGAGGGCCGCATATAGCAATCAGCCCCAGCATTTT.

The V and J genes are TRBV5-1 and TRBJ2-3; D tentatively fits TRBD1 or TRBD2 (6 bases each). The V gene's germline CDR1 is SGHRS and CDR2 YFSETQ. Trimming took 4 bases from V and 2 from J, leaving 11 bases between them. This CDR3 has 14 amino acids. The CDR3 sequence: CASSRGEHTDTQYF. CDR3 nucleotide sequence: TGCGCCAGCAGCAGGGGGGAGCACACAGATACGCAGTATTTT.

The gene calls are TRBV30 and TRBJ2-1, with unresolved D. The ends were cut back, 2 bases at V and 6 bases at J, with 11 bases in the middle. This CDR3 is 13 amino acids long. CDR1 is GTSNPN, CDR2 SVGIG, per germline (reference sequence). Here the CDR3 DNA reads TGTGCCTGGAGTACGAGTGTGGGCAATGAGCAGTTCTTC. Translation gives CAWSTSVGNEQFF.

CDR3 sequence: CAWSGTLYSNQPQHF. In DNA, the CDR3 is TGTGCCTGGAGTGGGACCCTCTATAGCAATCAGCCCCAGCATTTT. The chain recombines TRBV30 with TRBJ1-5, with D unclear. Trimming removed 1 base at V and 0 bases at J, with 10 bases between. Germline V lookup: CDR1 GTSNPN, CDR2 SVGIG (reference sequence). This CDR3 spans 15 amino acids. Full variable domain (missing parts from reference TRBV30 and TRBJ1-5): SQTIHQWPATLVQPVGSPLSLECTVEGTSNPNLYWYRQAAGRGLQLLFYSVGIGQISSEVPQNLSASRPQDRQFILSSKKLLLSDSGFYLCAWSGTLYSNQPQHFGDGTRLSIL.

This clone was detected a few times. The chain has TRBV19 and TRBJ1-2; 8 bases agree with TRBD1. J lost 8 bases, V lost 5 bases, and 4 bases had no gene match. CDR1 LNHDA and CDR2 SQIVND come from the germline V gene (reference sequence). CDR3 length: 12 residues. The CDR3 is CASSPPGGGYTF. As DNA, the CDR3 is TGTGCCAGTAGTCCACCAGGGGGCGGCTACACCTTC.

This clone was recorded a few times. The chain uses TRBV9 and TRBJ2-5; D is unclear. This CDR3 comprises 15 residues. The V and J ends lost 5 bases and 0 bases respectively, with 14 bases between them. From germline, CDR1 is SGDLS and CDR2 YYNGEE. The CDR3 bases are TGTGCCAGCAGTCCAGTAGCACAGTACCAAGAGACCCAGTACTTC. Its protein is CASSPVAQYQETQYF.

The chain links TRBV30 to TRBJ2-1; D possibly corresponds to TRBD1 (6 bases). The CDR3 spans 14 residues. Trimming took off 1 base at V and 4 bases at J, with 11 bases between the two ends. Germline CDR1 reads GTSNPN; CDR2 reads SVGIG (reference sequence). CDR3 sequence: CAWSGGQGYNEQFF. The CDR3, as DNA: TGTGCCTGGAGTGGGGGGCAGGGGTACAATGAGCAGTTCTTC. The full variable domain, with the rest looked up from reference TRBV30 and TRBJ2-1, is SQTIHQWPATLVQPVGSPLSLECTVEGTSNPNLYWYRQAAGRGLQLLFYSVGIGQISSEVPQNLSASRPQDRQFILSSKKLLLSDSGFYLCAWSGGQGYNEQFFGPGTRLTVL.

The genes are TRBV7-9 and TRBJ1-1, with TRBD1 as a possible D gene (6 bases). The CDR3 totals 17 residues. V was pared by 4 bases and J by 0 bases, with 18 bases between. Germline V CDR1 and CDR2: SEHNR, FQNEAQ (reference sequence). The DNA for the CDR3 is TGTGCCAGCAGCTGGGACACTCTCTCGGGGTTGAACACTGAAGCTTTCTTT. It translates to CASSWDTLSGLNTEAFF.

The rearrangement links TRBV30 to TRBJ1-3, with D hard to call. Per germline, CDR1 GTSNPN and CDR2 SVGIG (reference sequence). Trimming pared 4 bases from V and 0 bases from J, leaving 4 bases between. The CDR3 extends over 12 amino acids. Written as DNA, the CDR3 is TGTGCCTGGAAAGGCTCTGGAAACACCATATATTTT. It translates to CAWKGSGNTIYF.

This clone has more than one count but fewer than ten. The J gene is TRBJ1-5, the V gene TRBV5-1; possibly TRBD1 for D (5 bases). Trimming removed 4 bases at V and 4 bases at J, with 15 bases between. The germline CDR1 and CDR2 sequences are SGHRS and YFSETQ. The CDR3 has 15 residues. CDR3 protein: CASSPSGTVNQPQHF. CDR3 coding DNA: TGCGCCAGCAGCCCCTCCGGGACGGTGAATCAGCCCCAGCATTTT.

V gene TRBV10-3 combines with J gene TRBJ2-7; TRBD1 matches 7 bases. Germline V gives CDR1 ENHRY, CDR2 SYGVKD. With V trimmed by 5 bases and J by 5 bases, 15 bases remained unmatched. CDR3 length equals 16 residues. The CDR3 region is CAISRDSTAAGDEQYF. CDR3 nucleotides: TGTGCCATCAGTAGGGACAGCACTGCCGCAGGGGACGAGCAGTACTTC.

J is TRBJ2-3 and V is TRBV7-3, with D hard to call. The germline V gene has CDR1 SGHTA and CDR2 FQGTGA. Trimming stripped 2 bases from V and 2 bases from J, with 11 bases between. The CDR3 has 15 amino acids. CDR3 loop: CASSLGVAVTDTQYF. The CDR3 nucleotides are TGTGCCAGCAGCTTAGGTGTAGCCGTCACAGATACGCAGTATTTT.

The rearrangement joins TRBV19 to TRBJ1-3; D call uncertain. Trimming pared 7 bases from V and 0 bases from J, leaving 16 bases between. Looked up from germline, CDR1 is LNHDA and CDR2 is SQIVND (reference sequence). This CDR3 has 16 residues. The CDR3 here is CASTKGSDRSGNTIYF. The CDR3 DNA sequence: TGTGCCAGTACGAAAGGATCAGACCGCTCTGGAAACACCATATATTTT.

The count of this clone is one. J is TRBJ2-1 and V is TRBV19; the match to TRBD1 covers 9 bases. The CDR3 spans 13 residues. V gave up 7 bases and J gave up 8 bases; unmatched junction bases: 6. Germline CDR1 LNHDA, CDR2 SQIVND (reference sequence). This CDR3 reads CASTPGQGYEQFF. The CDR3 region has the DNA TGTGCCAGTACACCGGGACAGGGATATGAGCAGTTCTTC.

CDR3 in amino acids: CASNDSGMNEQFF. In DNA, the CDR3 is TGCGCCAGCAACGATAGCGGGATGAATGAGCAGTTCTTC. V and J are TRBV5-1 and TRBJ2-1, with 8 bases aligning to TRBD2. Germline assignment: CDR1 SGHRS and CDR2 YFSETQ. This CDR3 region has 13 residues. Trimming removed 6 bases from V and 7 bases from J; junction bases left unmatched: 6.

As DNA, the CDR3 is TGTGCCAGCAGCACGGGACAAAGGTCCGGAAACACCATATATTTT. Protein sequence: CASSTGQRSGNTIYF. The rearrangement joins TRBV9 to TRBJ1-3; D is possibly TRBD1 (6 bases). The V end lost 4 bases, the J end lost 4 bases, and 15 bases lay between the germline ends. The germline V gene encodes CDR1 SGDLS and CDR2 YYNGEE. The CDR3 covers 15 residues.

This sequence joins TRBV7-2 and TRBJ2-7; D is possibly TRBD1 (6 bases). V lost 0 bases and J lost 2, with 8 bases in between. Germline V gene data show CDR1 as SGHTA and CDR2 as FQGNSA. There are 14 residues in the CDR3. The CDR3: CASSLASGAYEQYF. The CDR3 coding sequence is TGTGCCAGCAGCTTAGCTTCAGGGGCCTACGAGCAGTACTTC.

The J gene is TRBJ1-1, the V gene TRBV5-3; D ambiguous. TRBV5-3 belongs to the ORF category, with a function that is uncertain. The V gene lost 0 bases and the J gene lost 1 base, with 16 bases spanning the gap. The CDR3 has 17 residues. The CDR3 bases are TGTGCCAGAAGCTTGGATCGGACGAGGGTCGGGAACACTGAAGCTTTCTTT. This translates into CARSLDRTRVGNTEAFF.

This clone has only a few counts. V usage is TRBV5-6 and J usage is TRBJ1-1, with 8 nucleotides matching TRBD1. With 7 bases clipped from V and 0 bases from J, the junction kept 8 bases outside the gene matches. Germline V gene lookup returns CDR1 SGHDT and CDR2 YYEEEE. The CDR3 spans 15 residues. The CDR3 nucleotides are TGTGCCAGCCAGTGGGGACAGGCAATGAACACTGAAGCTTTCTTT. Translated, it gives CASQWGQAMNTEAFF.

This clone showed up just a few times. The CDR3, as DNA: TGTGCCAGCACTCGCACTCAGGGAGATCAGCCCCAGCATTTT. Encoded protein: CASTRTQGDQPQHF. This chain links TRBV6-5 with TRBJ1-5; D is perhaps TRBD1 (5 bases). Trimming cost V 7 bases and J 5 bases, with 15 bases left between them. The CDR3 loop spans 14 amino acids. Germline V CDR1 and CDR2: MNHEY, SVGAGI.

This clone was seen more than once but under ten times. V and J are TRBV14 and TRBJ1-1; possibly TRBD1 for D (5 bases). This CDR3 region has 13 residues. V lost 4 bases to trimming and J lost 10 bases, with 16 bases between them. From germline, CDR1 is SGHDN and CDR2 FVKESK. The CDR3 DNA follows: TGTGCCAGCAGCCCCAATAGCGGGGGTAGAGCTTTCTTT. Its translation is CASSPNSGGRAFF. Looking up the rest from reference TRBV14 and TRBJ1-1 gives the full variable domain: EAGVTQFPSHSVIEKGQTVTLRCDPISGHDNLYWYRRVMGKEIKFLLHFVKESKQDESGMPNNRFLAERTGGTYSTLKVQPAELEDSGVYFCASSPNSGGRAFFGQGTRLTVV.

J is TRBJ2-1 and V is TRBV6-6; D call uncertain. The germline V gene has CDR1 MNHNY and CDR2 SVGAGI (reference sequence). V was pared by 4 bases and J by 6 bases, with 10 bases between. The CDR3 extends over 13 amino acids. The CDR3 loop reads CASSSPPANEQFF. DNA for the CDR3: TGTGCCAGCAGTTCCCCGCCAGCCAATGAGCAGTTCTTC.

The rearrangement joins TRBV27 to TRBJ1-4, with D perhaps TRBD1 (5 bases). The V gene's germline CDR1 is MNHEY and CDR2 SMNVEV (reference sequence). The CDR3 extends over 19 amino acids. V dropped 7 bases and J dropped 0 bases, with 24 bases sitting between them. The CDR3 DNA follows: TGTGCCAGCAAGAAGGAAGATTGGGGGGGACCAGCAACTAATGAAAAACTGTTTTTT. This gives the protein CASKKEDWGGPATNEKLFF.

The rearrangement links TRBV9 to TRBJ2-2, with TRBD2 matching 14 bases. Germline assignment: CDR1 SGDLS and CDR2 YYNGEE. The trim removed 3 bases at V and 5 bases at J, leaving 6 bases unmatched. This CDR3 is 17 amino acids long. CDR3 bases: TGTGCCAGCAGCGCAGGACTAGCGGGAGGCTTAACCGGGGAGCTGTTTTTT. Translated: CASSAGLAGGLTGELFF.

As to this clone: Additional DNA sequences in this sample encode the identical CDR3. J is TRBJ2-7 and V is TRBV7-9, with TRBD2 identical over 7 bases. The V and J ends lost 1 base and 5 bases, in that order; junction bases with no gene match: 8. The CDR3 consists of 15 residues. Germline V gene lookup returns CDR1 SEHNR and CDR2 FQNEAQ (reference sequence). Here the CDR3 DNA reads TGTGCCAGCAGCTTAGTTAGCGGGCGCTCTCACGAGCAGTACTTC. Its translation is CASSLVSGRSHEQYF.